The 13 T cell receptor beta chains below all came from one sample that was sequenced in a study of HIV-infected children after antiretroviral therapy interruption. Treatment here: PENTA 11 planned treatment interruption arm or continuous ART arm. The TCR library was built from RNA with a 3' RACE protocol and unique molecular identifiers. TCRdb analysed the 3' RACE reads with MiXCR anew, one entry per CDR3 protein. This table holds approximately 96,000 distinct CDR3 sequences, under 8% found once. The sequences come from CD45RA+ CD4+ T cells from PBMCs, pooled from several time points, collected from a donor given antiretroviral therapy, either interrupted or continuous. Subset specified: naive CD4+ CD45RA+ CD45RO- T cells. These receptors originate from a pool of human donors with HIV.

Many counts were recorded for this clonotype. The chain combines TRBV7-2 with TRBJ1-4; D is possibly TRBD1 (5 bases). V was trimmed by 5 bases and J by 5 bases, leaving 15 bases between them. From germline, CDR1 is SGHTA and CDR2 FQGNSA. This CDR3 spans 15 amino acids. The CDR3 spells CASSRLGVLNEKLFF. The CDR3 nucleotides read TGTGCCAGCAGCAGATTAGGGGTACTGAATGAAAAACTGTTTTTT. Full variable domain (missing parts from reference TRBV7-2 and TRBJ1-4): GAGVSQSPSNKVTEKGKDVELRCDPISGHTALYWYRQSLGQGLEFLIYFQGNSAPDKSGLPSDRFSAERTGGSVSTLTIQRTQQEDSAVYLCASSRLGVLNEKLFFGSGTQLSVL.

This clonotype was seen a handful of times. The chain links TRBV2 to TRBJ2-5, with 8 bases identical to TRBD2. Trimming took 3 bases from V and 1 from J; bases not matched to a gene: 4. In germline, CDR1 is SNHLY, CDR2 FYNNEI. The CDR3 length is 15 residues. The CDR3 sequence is CASSERLASQETQYF. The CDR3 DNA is TGTGCCAGCAGTGAGAGACTAGCGTCCCAAGAGACCCAGTACTTC.

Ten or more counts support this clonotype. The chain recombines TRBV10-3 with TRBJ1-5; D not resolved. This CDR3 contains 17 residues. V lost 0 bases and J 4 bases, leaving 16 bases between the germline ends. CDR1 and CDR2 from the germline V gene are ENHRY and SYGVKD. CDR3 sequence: CAISESWDSGWNQPQHF. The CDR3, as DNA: TGTGCCATCAGTGAGTCGTGGGATAGCGGTTGGAATCAGCCCCAGCATTTT.

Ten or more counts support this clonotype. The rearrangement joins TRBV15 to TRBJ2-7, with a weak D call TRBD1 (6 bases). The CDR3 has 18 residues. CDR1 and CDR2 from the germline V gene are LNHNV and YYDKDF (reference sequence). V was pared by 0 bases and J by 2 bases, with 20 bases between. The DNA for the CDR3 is TGTGCCACCAGCAGAGAGTTTCCCCTACTAACAGGGACCTACGAGCAGTACTTC. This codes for CATSREFPLLTGTYEQYF.

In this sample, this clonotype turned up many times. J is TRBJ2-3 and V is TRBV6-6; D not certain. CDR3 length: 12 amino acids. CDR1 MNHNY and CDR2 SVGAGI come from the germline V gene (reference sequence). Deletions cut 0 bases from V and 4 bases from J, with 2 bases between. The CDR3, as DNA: TGTGCCAGCAGTTACTCACCAGATACGCAGTATTTT. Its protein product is CASSYSPDTQYF.

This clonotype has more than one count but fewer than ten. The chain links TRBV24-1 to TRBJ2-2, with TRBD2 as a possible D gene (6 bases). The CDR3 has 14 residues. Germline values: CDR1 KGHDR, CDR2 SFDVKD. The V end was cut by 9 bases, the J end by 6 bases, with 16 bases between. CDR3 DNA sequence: TGTGCCACCGATTCCAACGGGGGTTCCGGGGAGCTGTTTTTT. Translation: CATDSNGGSGELFF.

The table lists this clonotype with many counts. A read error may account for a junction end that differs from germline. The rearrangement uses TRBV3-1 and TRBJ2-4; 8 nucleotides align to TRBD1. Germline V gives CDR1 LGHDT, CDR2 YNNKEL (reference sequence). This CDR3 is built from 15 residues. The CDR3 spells CASSPYRGSQNTLYF. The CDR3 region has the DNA TGTGCCAGCAGCCCTTACAGGGGGAGTCAAAACACCTTGTACTTT.

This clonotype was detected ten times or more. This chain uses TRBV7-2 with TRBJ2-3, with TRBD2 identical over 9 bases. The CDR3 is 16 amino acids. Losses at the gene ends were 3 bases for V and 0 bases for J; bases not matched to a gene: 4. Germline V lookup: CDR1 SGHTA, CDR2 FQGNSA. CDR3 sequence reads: CASSFAGGSSTDTQYF. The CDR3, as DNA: TGTGCCAGCAGCTTCGCGGGGGGGTCTAGCACAGATACGCAGTATTTT.

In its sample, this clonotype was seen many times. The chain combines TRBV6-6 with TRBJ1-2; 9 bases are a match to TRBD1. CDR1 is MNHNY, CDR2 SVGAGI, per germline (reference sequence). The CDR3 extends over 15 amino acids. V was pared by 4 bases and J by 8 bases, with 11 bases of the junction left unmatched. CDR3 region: CASSSHSGTGPGYTF. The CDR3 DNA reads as TGTGCCAGCAGTTCCCACTCCGGGACAGGGCCCGGCTACACCTTC.

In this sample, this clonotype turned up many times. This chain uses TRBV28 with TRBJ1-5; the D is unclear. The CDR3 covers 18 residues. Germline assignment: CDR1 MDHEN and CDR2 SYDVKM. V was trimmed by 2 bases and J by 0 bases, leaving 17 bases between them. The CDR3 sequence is CASSLKVAADYSNQPQHF. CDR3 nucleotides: TGTGCCAGCAGTTTAAAGGTGGCAGCCGATTATAGCAATCAGCCCCAGCATTTT.

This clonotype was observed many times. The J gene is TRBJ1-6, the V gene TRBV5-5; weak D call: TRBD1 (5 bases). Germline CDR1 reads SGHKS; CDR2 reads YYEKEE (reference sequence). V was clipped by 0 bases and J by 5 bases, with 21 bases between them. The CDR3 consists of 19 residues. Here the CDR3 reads CASSLELLGGWGNNSPLHF. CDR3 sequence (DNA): TGTGCCAGCAGCTTGGAACTTCTCGGGGGTTGGGGCAATAATTCACCCCTCCACTTT.

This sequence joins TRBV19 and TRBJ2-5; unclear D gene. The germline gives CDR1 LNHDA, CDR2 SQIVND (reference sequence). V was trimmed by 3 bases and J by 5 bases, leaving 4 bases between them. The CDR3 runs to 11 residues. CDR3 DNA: TGTGCCAGTAGTATCTATGAGACCCAGTACTTC. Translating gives CASSIYETQYF.

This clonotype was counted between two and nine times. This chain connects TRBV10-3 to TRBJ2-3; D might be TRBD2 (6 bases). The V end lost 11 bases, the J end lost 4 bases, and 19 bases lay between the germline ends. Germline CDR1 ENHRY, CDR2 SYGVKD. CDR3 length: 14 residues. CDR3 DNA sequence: TGTGCCTCCCAAACGGAGGGTGGCGCAGATACGCAGTATTTT. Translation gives CASQTEGGADTQYF.